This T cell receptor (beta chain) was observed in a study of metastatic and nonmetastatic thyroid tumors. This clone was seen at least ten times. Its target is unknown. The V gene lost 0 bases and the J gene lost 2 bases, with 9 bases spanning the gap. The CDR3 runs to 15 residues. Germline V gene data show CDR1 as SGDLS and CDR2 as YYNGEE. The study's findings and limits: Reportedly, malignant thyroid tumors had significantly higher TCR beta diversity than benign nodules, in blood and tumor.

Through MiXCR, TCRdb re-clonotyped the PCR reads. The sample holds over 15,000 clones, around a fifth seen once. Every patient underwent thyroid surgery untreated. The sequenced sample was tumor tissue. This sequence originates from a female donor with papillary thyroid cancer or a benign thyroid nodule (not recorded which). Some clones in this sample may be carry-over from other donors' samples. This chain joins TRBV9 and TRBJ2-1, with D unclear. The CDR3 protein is CASSVDGAAYNEQFF. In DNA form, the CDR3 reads TGTGCCAGCAGCGTAGACGGAGCCGCCTACAATGAGCAGTTCTTC.